This entry lists 4 T cell receptor beta chains sequenced from one sample in a study of CD8 T cells in ankylosing spondylitis. Study results and caveats: For ankylosing spondylitis blood, a TCR beta motif of 7 to 9 highly homologous variants appeared characteristic.

These receptors lack a known antigen. TCRdb re-derived calls from the 5' RACE reads in MiXCR, one entry per CDR3 protein. The sample records around 430,000 distinct CDR3 sequences, roughly 18% being singletons. Source material: blood, either unsorted or a sorted T cell fraction (not recorded which). Receptors were obtained from a male donor with ankylosing spondylitis.

The rearrangement links TRBV6-1 to TRBJ2-5; 14 nucleotides agree with TRBD2. Germline V gene sequence: CDR1 MNHNS, CDR2 SASEGT. The CDR3 has 16 residues. V was pared by 4 bases and J by 4 bases, with 5 bases of the junction left unmatched. This CDR3 reads CASSVTGTSGGETQYF. The CDR3 bases are TGTGCCAGCAGTGTCACCGGGACTAGCGGGGGAGAGACCCAGTACTTC.

This clonotype came up a few times. The chain joins TRBV10-3 to TRBJ2-2, with a possible D match to TRBD2 (5 bases). Germline V lookup: CDR1 ENHRY, CDR2 SYGVKD. Trimming stripped 0 bases from V and 4 bases from J, with 9 bases between. The CDR3 length is 15 residues. CDR3 protein: CAISESRGSTGELFF. CDR3 nucleotide sequence: TGTGCCATCAGTGAGTCTAGAGGGAGCACCGGGGAGCTGTTTTTT.

This clonotype was seen many times. The chain has TRBV7-3 and TRBJ1-6; D uncertain. Germline lookup yields CDR1 SGHTA and CDR2 FQGTGA. This CDR3 has 14 residues. V was clipped by 5 bases and J by 7 bases, with 12 bases between them. The CDR3 coding sequence is TGTGCCAGCAGCCTGGGATCGTGGAATTCACCCCTCCACTTT. This gives the protein CASSLGSWNSPLHF.

The chain uses TRBV7-2 and TRBJ1-5; D unresolved. Trimming took off 3 bases at V and 3 bases at J, with 12 bases between the two ends. CDR3 length equals 15 residues. Germline V lookup: CDR1 SGHTA, CDR2 FQGNSA. For the CDR3, the DNA is TGTGCCAGCAGCTTGGGCAGCCGAAACAATCAGCCCCAGCATTTT. Translation gives CASSLGSRNNQPQHF.